Presented here are 25 T cell receptor beta chains from one specimen sequenced in a study of blood T cell repertoires in COVID-19. The table came from immunoSEQ multiplex PCR; TCRdb's copy has only in-frame clones and leaves some out. The repertoire consists of about 140,000 clones, with 78% occurring once and the leading ten covering around 2.1%. Sequenced sample: peripheral blood. The source of these receptors is a woman in her sixties with acute or convalescent COVID-19.

This clone was detected only a few times. The chain combines TRBV28 with TRBJ2-1; 8 bases map to TRBD1. CDR1 is MDHEN, CDR2 SYDVKM, per germline. CDR3 length equals 16 residues. V dropped 1 base and J dropped 5; count of bases not matched to a gene: 7. CDR3 protein: CASSLYQGAPNNEQFF. The CDR3 DNA sequence: TGTGCCAGCAGTTTATACCAGGGGGCTCCGAACAATGAGCAGTTCTTC.

V and J are TRBV2 and TRBJ2-3, with D unclear. The length of the CDR3 is 17 residues. Germline CDR1 reads SNHLY; CDR2 reads FYNNEI. V was clipped by 6 bases and J by 3 bases, with 22 bases between them. The CDR3 loop is CASSATLLLLATDTQYF. CDR3 sequence (DNA): TGTGCCAGCAGCGCAACTCTACTATTACTCGCGACAGATACGCAGTATTTT. Full variable domain (outside the CDR3, taken from reference TRBV2 and TRBJ2-3): EPEVTQTPSHQVTQMGQEVILRCVPISNHLYFYWYRQILGQKVEFLVSFYNNEISEKSEIFDDQFSVERPDGSNFTLKIRSTKLEDSAMYFCASSATLLLLATDTQYFGPGTRLTVL.

Only one count was recorded for this clone. The chain recombines TRBV15 with TRBJ2-1; 7 positions match TRBD1. The CDR3 length is 14 residues. The J segment lost 6 bases and the V segment lost 9 bases, leaving 11 bases of the junction unmatched. Germline loops: CDR1 LNHNV, CDR2 YYDKDF (reference sequence). The DNA of the CDR3 is TGTGCCACGAACCAGGGGGAGATCGGCAATGAGCAGTTCTTC. Protein: CATNQGEIGNEQFF. Filled out from reference TRBV15 and TRBJ2-1, the complete variable domain reads DAMVIQNPRYQVTQFGKPVTLSCSQTLNHNVMYWYQQKSSQAPKLLFHYYDKDFNNEADTPDNFQSRRPNTSFCFLDIRSPGLGDTAMYLCATNQGEIGNEQFFGPGTRLTVL.

The genes are TRBV19 and TRBJ2-2, with D perhaps matching TRBD2 (5 bases). V lost 1 base and J 1 base, leaving 7 bases between the germline ends. Germline V gene sequence: CDR1 LNHDA, CDR2 SQIVND (reference sequence). The CDR3 has 15 residues. CDR3 loop: CASSIGGGNTGELFF. In nucleotides, the CDR3 is TGTGCCAGTAGTATAGGCGGAGGGAACACCGGGGAGCTGTTTTTT. The full variable domain, completed using reference TRBV19 and TRBJ2-2, is DGGITQSPKYLFRKEGQNVTLSCEQNLNHDAMYWYRQDPGQGLRLIYYSQIVNDFQKGDIAEGYSVSREKKESFPLTVTSAQKNPTAFYLCASSIGGGNTGELFFGEGSRLTVL.

This rearrangement joins TRBV10-3 to TRBJ2-7, with D unresolved. Germline V gene sequence: CDR1 ENHRY, CDR2 SYGVKD. The germline V and J ends were trimmed by 8 bases and 1 base, with 12 bases remaining between them. CDR3 size: 13 residues. The CDR3 reads CAIRTPRSYEQYF. The DNA for the CDR3 is TGTGCCATCCGAACCCCGCGGTCCTACGAGCAGTACTTC.

This clone occurred once. This chain uses TRBV5-1 with TRBJ2-7; 10 bases fit TRBD1. This CDR3 region has 14 residues. CDR1 is SGHRS, CDR2 YFSETQ, per germline. V shed 5 bases and J 4 bases; nucleotides not matched to a gene: 6. The CDR3 reads CASSHGQGGYEQYF. DNA for the CDR3: TGCGCCAGCAGTCACGGACAGGGGGGATACGAGCAGTACTTC.

The chain combines TRBV11-2 with TRBJ2-7; 7 nucleotides match TRBD1. CDR1 SGHAT and CDR2 FQNNGV come from the germline V gene. This CDR3 region has 13 residues. Trimming removed 3 bases from V and 2 bases from J; junction bases left unmatched: 1. The CDR3 nucleotides read TGTGCCAGCAGCTTGGGACAGACCTACGAGCAGTACTTC. Amino acids: CASSLGQTYEQYF.

V gene TRBV15 combines with J gene TRBJ2-3, with TRBD2 as a possible D gene (6 bases). The CDR3 contains 15 residues. Germline lookup yields CDR1 LNHNV and CDR2 YYDKDF (reference sequence). V was clipped by 0 bases and J by 1 base, with 8 bases between them. CDR3 DNA sequence: TGTGCCACCAGCAGAGACGGGAGAGGCACAGATACGCAGTATTTT. Residues: CATSRDGRGTDTQYF. Based on the CDR3 plus reference TRBV15 and TRBJ2-3, the full variable domain is DAMVIQNPRYQVTQFGKPVTLSCSQTLNHNVMYWYQQKSSQAPKLLFHYYDKDFNNEADTPDNFQSRRPNTSFCFLDIRSPGLGDTAMYLCATSRDGRGTDTQYFGPGTRLTVL.

There are a few counts of this clone. This rearrangement joins TRBV28 to TRBJ2-3; 8 bases align to TRBD1. CDR1 is MDHEN, CDR2 SYDVKM, per germline. The CDR3 covers 15 residues. The V and J ends lost 2 bases and 2 bases, in that order; junction bases with no gene match: 3. The CDR3 region has the DNA TGTGCCAGCAGTTTAAGGACAGGGCCCACAGATACGCAGTATTTT. Translation gives CASSLRTGPTDTQYF.

The rearrangement uses TRBV28 and TRBJ1-5; no clear D. V was cut by 3 bases and J by 0 bases, with 6 bases left in between. Germline values: CDR1 MDHEN, CDR2 SYDVKM. This CDR3 is 14 amino acids long. The CDR3: CASSFRYSNQPQHF. DNA for the CDR3: TGTGCCAGCAGTTTCAGGTATAGCAATCAGCCCCAGCATTTT. The whole variable domain, remainder taken from reference TRBV28 and TRBJ1-5, is DVKVTQSSRYLVKRTGEKVFLECVQDMDHENMFWYRQDPGLGLRLIYFSYDVKMKEKGDIPEGYSVSREKKERFSLILESASTNQTSMYLCASSFRYSNQPQHFGDGTRLSIL.

This clone was seen at least ten times. The chain is built from TRBV28 and TRBJ2-2; the D gene is possibly TRBD1 (6 bases). The CDR3 sequence is 14 residues long. Germline V CDR1 and CDR2: MDHEN, SYDVKM. V lost 4 bases, J lost 6 bases, and 12 bases lay in between. CDR3 DNA: TGTGCCAGCAGTTCAGGGGTATACGCCGGGGAGCTGTTTTTT. Protein: CASSSGVYAGELFF.

The chain combines TRBV19 with TRBJ2-3; 8 nucleotides match TRBD2. The V and J ends lost 3 bases and 3 bases, in that order; junction bases with no gene match: 2. Germline loops: CDR1 LNHDA, CDR2 SQIVND (reference sequence). The CDR3 contains 14 residues. The CDR3 DNA reads TGTGCCAGTAGTATGACTAGCGCGACAGATACGCAGTATTTT. Its protein is CASSMTSATDTQYF.

The chain uses TRBV11-3 and TRBJ2-7; unclear D gene. The V and J ends lost 1 base and 2 bases respectively, with 9 bases between them. The CDR3 has 14 amino acids. Germline assignment: CDR1 SGHNT and CDR2 YENEEA. CDR3 protein: CASSLGGTAYEQYF. The DNA of the CDR3 is TGTGCCAGCAGCTTAGGCGGAACTGCCTACGAGCAGTACTTC.

The gene calls are TRBV19 and TRBJ1-4; weak D call: TRBD1 (5 bases). The CDR3 extends over 13 amino acids. Trimming left V 10 bases short and J 2 bases short, with 11 bases between. In germline, CDR1 is LNHDA, CDR2 SQIVND (reference sequence). The CDR3 loop reads CATKTDTNEKLFF. The DNA for the CDR3 is TGTGCCACTAAGACAGATACTAATGAAAAACTGTTTTTT.

CDR3 sequence reads: CASSKASGDYNEQFF. CDR3 sequence (DNA): TGTGCCAGCAGCAAGGCTAGCGGGGATTACAATGAGCAGTTCTTC. The chain recombines TRBV9 with TRBJ2-1; 9 nucleotides line up with TRBD2. The CDR3 extends over 15 amino acids. V was clipped by 4 bases and J by 4 bases; unmatched bases: 6. Germline V gives CDR1 SGDLS, CDR2 YYNGEE. The full variable domain, rest sourced from reference TRBV9 and TRBJ2-1, is DSGVTQTPKHLITATGQRVTLRCSPRSGDLSVYWYQQSLDQGLQFLIQYYNGEERAKGNILERFSAQQFPDLHSELNLSSLELGDSALYFCASSKASGDYNEQFFGPGTRLTVL.

The V and J genes are TRBV15 and TRBJ2-5; possibly TRBD1 for D (6 bases). Looked up from germline, CDR1 is LNHNV and CDR2 is YYDKDF (reference sequence). The CDR3 totals 14 residues. Trimming stripped 5 bases from V and 2 bases from J, with 12 bases between. The CDR3 loop reads CATSADRNQETQYF. CDR3 in DNA: TGTGCCACCAGCGCCGACAGGAATCAAGAGACCCAGTACTTC.

J is TRBJ1-5 and V is TRBV28; 10 nucleotides line up with TRBD1. The germline gives CDR1 MDHEN, CDR2 SYDVKM. V was clipped by 5 bases and J by 7 bases; unmatched bases: 11. The CDR3 is 16 residues long. As DNA, the CDR3 is TGTGCCAGCAGTCCACGGGACAGGGGACGGTCACAGCCCCAGCATTTT. It specifies CASSPRDRGRSQPQHF.

The V gene is TRBV7-6, the J gene TRBJ2-3; the D gene is possibly TRBD2 (5 bases). Germline V gene data show CDR1 as SGHVS and CDR2 as FNYEAQ. The CDR3 totals 13 residues. With 5 bases removed from V and 1 base from J, the gap between germline ends came to 7 bases. This CDR3 reads CASSRTGTDTQYF. The CDR3 nucleotides are TGTGCCAGCAGCCGGACTGGCACAGATACGCAGTATTTT.

The chain recombines TRBV7-9 with TRBJ1-1; 8 bases are a match to TRBD1. The length of the CDR3 is 17 residues. The J segment lost 1 base and the V segment lost 5 bases, leaving 12 bases of the junction unmatched. Germline CDR1 is SEHNR and CDR2 is FQNEAQ (reference sequence). The CDR3 bases are TGTGCCAGCAGCCCCGGTGACTGGACAGGGCAGAACACTGAAGCTTTCTTT. This translates into CASSPGDWTGQNTEAFF.

V usage is TRBV4-1 and J usage is TRBJ2-1, with 8 nucleotides matching TRBD2. Trimming took 0 bases from V and 3 from J; bases not matched to a gene: 7. The CDR3 sequence is 17 residues long. CDR1 and CDR2 (germline): MGHRA, YSYEKL. The DNA of the CDR3 is TGCGCCAGCAGCCAAGATCGCACTAGCGGTATCTACAATGAGCAGTTCTTC. This codes for CASSQDRTSGIYNEQFF.

This rearrangement joins TRBV6-9 to TRBJ2-7, with no clear D. V dropped 6 bases and J dropped 5 bases, with 11 bases sitting between them. In germline, CDR1 is MNHGY, CDR2 SVAAGI. This CDR3 comprises 12 residues. The CDR3 protein is CASSRYNHEQYF. Here the CDR3 DNA reads TGTGCCAGCAGCCGATACAACCACGAGCAGTACTTC.

The genes are TRBV5-6 and TRBJ2-3; D not certain. The CDR3 extends over 13 amino acids. Germline lookup yields CDR1 SGHDT and CDR2 YYEEEE. Trimming removed 7 bases at V and 2 bases at J, with 11 bases between. This CDR3 is CASSDKITDTQYF. CDR3 bases: TGTGCCAGCTCCGACAAGATCACAGATACGCAGTATTTT.

This sequence joins TRBV24-1 and TRBJ1-3; perhaps TRBD1 as D (5 bases). The length of the CDR3 is 16 residues. Germline CDR1 reads KGHDR; CDR2 reads SFDVKD. V was cut by 6 bases and J by 0 bases, with 14 bases left in between. The CDR3 DNA reads TGTGCCACCAGTATAGACCAGGGAAGCTCTGGAAACACCATATATTTT. This translates into CATSIDQGSSGNTIYF.

The rearrangement joins TRBV5-1 to TRBJ2-1; 7 bases map to TRBD2. Unmatched junction bases numbered 5, after V lost 2 bases and J lost 0 bases. The CDR3 is made up of 16 amino acids. The germline V gene encodes CDR1 SGHRS and CDR2 YFSETQ. Here the CDR3 reads CASSFLGGSSYNEQFF. The CDR3 nucleotides read TGCGCCAGCAGCTTTTTAGGCGGGAGCTCCTACAATGAGCAGTTCTTC.

The rearrangement links TRBV9 to TRBJ1-1; D is undetermined. CDR1 and CDR2 (germline): SGDLS, YYNGEE. V was pared by 0 bases and J by 5 bases, with 8 bases between. The CDR3 is 13 residues long. The CDR3 coding sequence is TGTGCCAGCAGCGTAGGAGGGAGTACTGAAGCTTTCTTT. Its translation is CASSVGGSTEAFF. Full variable domain (outside the CDR3, taken from reference TRBV9 and TRBJ1-1): DSGVTQTPKHLITATGQRVTLRCSPRSGDLSVYWYQQSLDQGLQFLIQYYNGEERAKGNILERFSAQQFPDLHSELNLSSLELGDSALYFCASSVGGSTEAFFGQGTRLTVV.